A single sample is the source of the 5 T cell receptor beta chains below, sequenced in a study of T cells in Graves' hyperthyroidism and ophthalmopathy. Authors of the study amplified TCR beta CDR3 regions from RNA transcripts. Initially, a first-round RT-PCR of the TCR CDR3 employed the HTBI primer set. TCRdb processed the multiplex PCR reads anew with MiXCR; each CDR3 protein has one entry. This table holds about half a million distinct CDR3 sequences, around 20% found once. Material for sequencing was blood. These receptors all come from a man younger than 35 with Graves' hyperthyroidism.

The CDR3 DNA follows: TGTGCCAGCAGTAGGGGGGGAGGGAACGAGCAGTACTTC. Protein: CASSRGGGNEQYF. The gene calls are TRBV12-3 or TRBV12-4 and TRBJ2-7, with D possibly matching TRBD2 (7 bases). Trimming removed 5 bases from V and 5 bases from J, with 13 bases in between. The CDR3 sequence is 13 residues long.

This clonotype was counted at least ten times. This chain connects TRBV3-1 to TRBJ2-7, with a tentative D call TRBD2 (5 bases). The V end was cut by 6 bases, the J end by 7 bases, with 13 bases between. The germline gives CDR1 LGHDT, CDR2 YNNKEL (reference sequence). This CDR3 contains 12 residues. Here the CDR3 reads CASSPSSGEQYF. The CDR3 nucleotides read TGTGCCAGCAGTCCTAGCTCGGGAGAGCAGTACTTC.

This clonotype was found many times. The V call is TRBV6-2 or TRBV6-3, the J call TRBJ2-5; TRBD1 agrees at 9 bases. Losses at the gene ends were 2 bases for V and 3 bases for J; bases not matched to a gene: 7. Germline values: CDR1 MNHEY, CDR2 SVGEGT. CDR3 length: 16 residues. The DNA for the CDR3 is TGTGCCAGCAGTTACAACGGTCGGACAGGGGAAGAGACCCAGTACTTC. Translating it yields CASSYNGRTGEETQYF.

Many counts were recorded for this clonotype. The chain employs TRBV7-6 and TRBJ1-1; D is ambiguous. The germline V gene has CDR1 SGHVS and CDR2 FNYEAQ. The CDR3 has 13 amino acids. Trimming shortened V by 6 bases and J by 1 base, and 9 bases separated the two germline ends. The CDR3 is CASSQPPNTEAFF. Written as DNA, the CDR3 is TGTGCCAGCAGTCAACCTCCGAACACTGAAGCTTTCTTT.

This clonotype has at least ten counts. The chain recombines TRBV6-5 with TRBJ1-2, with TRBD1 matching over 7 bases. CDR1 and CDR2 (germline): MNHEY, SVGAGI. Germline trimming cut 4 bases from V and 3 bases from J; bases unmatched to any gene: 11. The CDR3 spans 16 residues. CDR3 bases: TGTGCCAGCAGTTTCTCCAAGACAGGGTTTTACTATGGCTACACCTTC. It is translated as CASSFSKTGFYYGYTF.